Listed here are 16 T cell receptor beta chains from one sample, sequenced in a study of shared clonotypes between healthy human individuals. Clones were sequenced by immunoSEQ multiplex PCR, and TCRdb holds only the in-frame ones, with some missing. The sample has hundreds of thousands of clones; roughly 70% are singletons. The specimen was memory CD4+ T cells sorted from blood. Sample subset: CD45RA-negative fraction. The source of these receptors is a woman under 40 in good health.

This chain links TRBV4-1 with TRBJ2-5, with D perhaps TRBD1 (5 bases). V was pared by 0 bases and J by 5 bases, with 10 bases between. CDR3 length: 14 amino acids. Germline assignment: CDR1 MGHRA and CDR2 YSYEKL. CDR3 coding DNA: TGCGCCAGCAGCCAAGACGACAGTCGGGAGACCCAGTACTTC. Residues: CASSQDDSRETQYF.

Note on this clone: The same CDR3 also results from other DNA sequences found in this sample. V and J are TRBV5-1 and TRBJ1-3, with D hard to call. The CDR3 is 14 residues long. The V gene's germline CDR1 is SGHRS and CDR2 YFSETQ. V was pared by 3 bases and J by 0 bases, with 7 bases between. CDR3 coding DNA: TGCGCCAGCAGCTCTGGTACCTCTGGAAACACCATATATTTT. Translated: CASSSGTSGNTIYF.

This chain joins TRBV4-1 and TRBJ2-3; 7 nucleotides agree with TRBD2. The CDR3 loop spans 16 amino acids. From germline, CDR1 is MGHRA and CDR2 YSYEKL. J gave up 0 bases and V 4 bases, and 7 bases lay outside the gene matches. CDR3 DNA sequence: TGCGCCAGCAGCCCCCAACTAGCGTCTAGCACAGATACGCAGTATTTT. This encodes CASSPQLASSTDTQYF.

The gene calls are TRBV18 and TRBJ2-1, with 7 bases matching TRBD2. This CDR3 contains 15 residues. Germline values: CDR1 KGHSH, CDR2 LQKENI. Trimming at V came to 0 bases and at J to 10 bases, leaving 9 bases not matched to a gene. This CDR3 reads CASSPPSGGGNEQFF. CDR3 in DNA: TGTGCCAGCTCACCACCTAGTGGGGGGGGAAACGAGCAGTTCTTC.

The CDR3 DNA reads TGTGCCAGCAGCATCCAAGGGGGGGAGAGTGAAAAACTGTTTTTT. This codes for CASSIQGGESEKLFF. The chain employs TRBV7-9 and TRBJ1-4; weak D call: TRBD1 (6 bases). The length of the CDR3 is 15 residues. Germline loops: CDR1 SEHNR, CDR2 FQNEAQ (reference sequence). V gave up 5 bases and J gave up 7 bases, with 17 bases separating them.

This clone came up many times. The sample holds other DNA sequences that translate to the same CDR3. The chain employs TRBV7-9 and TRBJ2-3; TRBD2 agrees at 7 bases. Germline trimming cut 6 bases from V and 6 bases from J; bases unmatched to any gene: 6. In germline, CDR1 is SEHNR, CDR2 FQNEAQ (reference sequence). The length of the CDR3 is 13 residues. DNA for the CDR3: TGTGCCAGCAGGGCGGGAGCGGCGGATACGCAGTATTTT. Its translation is CASRAGAADTQYF. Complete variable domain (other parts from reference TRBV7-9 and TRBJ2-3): DTGVSQNPRHKITKRGQNVTFRCDPISEHNRLYWYRQTLGQGPEFLTYFQNEAQLEKSRLLSDRFSAERPKGSFSTLEIQRTEQGDSAMYLCASRAGAADTQYFGPGTRLTVL.

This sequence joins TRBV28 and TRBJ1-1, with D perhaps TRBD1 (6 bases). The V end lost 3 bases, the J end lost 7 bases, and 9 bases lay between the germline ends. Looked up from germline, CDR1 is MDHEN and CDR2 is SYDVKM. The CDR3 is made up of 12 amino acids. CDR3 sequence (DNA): TGTGCCAGCAGTTTCGGACAGATTGAAGCTTTCTTT. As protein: CASSFGQIEAFF.

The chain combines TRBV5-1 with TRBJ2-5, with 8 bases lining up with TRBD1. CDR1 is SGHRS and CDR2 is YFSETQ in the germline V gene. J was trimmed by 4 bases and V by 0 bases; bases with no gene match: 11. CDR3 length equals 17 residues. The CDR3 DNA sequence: TGCGCCAGCAGCTTGGGAGACGCAGGGGGCCGAAGAGAGACCCAGTACTTC. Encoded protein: CASSLGDAGGRRETQYF.

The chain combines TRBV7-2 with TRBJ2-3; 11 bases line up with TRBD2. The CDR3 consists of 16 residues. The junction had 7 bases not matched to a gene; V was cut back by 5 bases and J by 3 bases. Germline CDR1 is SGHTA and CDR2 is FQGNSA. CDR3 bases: TGTGCCAGCAGCCCTCGACTAGCGGGAAGGACAGATACGCAGTATTTT. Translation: CASSPRLAGRTDTQYF.

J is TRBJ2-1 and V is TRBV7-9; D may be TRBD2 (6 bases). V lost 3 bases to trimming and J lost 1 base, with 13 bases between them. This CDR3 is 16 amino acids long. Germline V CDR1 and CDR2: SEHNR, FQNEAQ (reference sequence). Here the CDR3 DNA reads TGTGCCAGCAGCTTCCCGGGGAGCGGGTCCTACAATGAGCAGTTCTTC. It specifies CASSFPGSGSYNEQFF. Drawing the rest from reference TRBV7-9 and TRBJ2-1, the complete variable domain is DTGVSQNPRHKITKRGQNVTFRCDPISEHNRLYWYRQTLGQGPEFLTYFQNEAQLEKSRLLSDRFSAERPKGSFSTLEIQRTEQGDSAMYLCASSFPGSGSYNEQFFGPGTRLTVL.

The CDR3 spells CASGLLAGTQYF. As DNA, the CDR3 is TGTGCTAGTGGTTTGTTGGCGGGTACGCAGTATTTT. V gene TRBV12-5 combines with J gene TRBJ2-3; tentative D call: TRBD2 (5 bases). CDR3 length: 12 amino acids. From germline, CDR1 is LGHNT and CDR2 FRNRAP. V was pared by 2 bases and J by 8 bases, with 8 bases between.

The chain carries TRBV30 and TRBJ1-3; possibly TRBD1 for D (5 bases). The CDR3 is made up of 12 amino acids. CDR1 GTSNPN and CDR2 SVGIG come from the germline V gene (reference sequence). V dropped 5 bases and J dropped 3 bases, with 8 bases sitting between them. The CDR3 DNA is TGTGCCTGGGCAGGGAATGGAAACACCATATATTTT. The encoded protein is CAWAGNGNTIYF.

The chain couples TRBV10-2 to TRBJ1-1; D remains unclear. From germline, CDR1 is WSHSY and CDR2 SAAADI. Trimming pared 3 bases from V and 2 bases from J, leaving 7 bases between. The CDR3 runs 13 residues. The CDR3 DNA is TGCGCCAGCAGTGACAATAGTAACACTGAAGCTTTCTTT. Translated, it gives CASSDNSNTEAFF.

CDR3 amino acids: CASSFSSSEHNEQFF. The CDR3 DNA reads as TGTGCCAGCAGCTTTAGTTCCAGCGAGCACAATGAGCAGTTCTTC. V is TRBV5-4 and J is TRBJ2-1; D is uncertain. From germline, CDR1 is SGHNT and CDR2 YYREEE (reference sequence). The V and J ends lost 2 bases and 5 bases respectively, with 14 bases between them. This CDR3 is built from 15 residues.

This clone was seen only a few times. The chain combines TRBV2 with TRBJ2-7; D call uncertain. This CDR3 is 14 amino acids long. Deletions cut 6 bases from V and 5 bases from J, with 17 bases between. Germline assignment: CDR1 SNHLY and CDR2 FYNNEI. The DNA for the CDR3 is TGTGCCAGCAGCAAGAAAGGGTACCGCCACGAGCAGTACTTC. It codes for CASSKKGYRHEQYF.

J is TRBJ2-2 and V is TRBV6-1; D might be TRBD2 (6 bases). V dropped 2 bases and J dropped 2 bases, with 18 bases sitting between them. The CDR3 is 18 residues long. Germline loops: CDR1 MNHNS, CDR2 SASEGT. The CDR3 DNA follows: TGTGCCAGCAGTGAACCCCATCCGGGTAGCGGCAACACCGGGGAGCTGTTTTTT. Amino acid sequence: CASSEPHPGSGNTGELFF.